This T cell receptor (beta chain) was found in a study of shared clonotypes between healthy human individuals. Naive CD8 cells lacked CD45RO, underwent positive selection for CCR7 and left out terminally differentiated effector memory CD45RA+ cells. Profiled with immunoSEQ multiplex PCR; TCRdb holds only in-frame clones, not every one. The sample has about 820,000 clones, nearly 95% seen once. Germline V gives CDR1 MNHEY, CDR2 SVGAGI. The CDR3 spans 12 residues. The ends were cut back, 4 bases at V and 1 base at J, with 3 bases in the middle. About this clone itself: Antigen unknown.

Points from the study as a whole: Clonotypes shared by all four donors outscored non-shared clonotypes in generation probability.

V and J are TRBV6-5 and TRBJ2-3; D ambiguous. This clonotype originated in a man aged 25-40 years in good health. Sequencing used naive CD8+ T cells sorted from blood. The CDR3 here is CASSSRTDTQYF. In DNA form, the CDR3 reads TGTGCCAGCAGTTCCCGCACAGATACGCAGTATTTT.